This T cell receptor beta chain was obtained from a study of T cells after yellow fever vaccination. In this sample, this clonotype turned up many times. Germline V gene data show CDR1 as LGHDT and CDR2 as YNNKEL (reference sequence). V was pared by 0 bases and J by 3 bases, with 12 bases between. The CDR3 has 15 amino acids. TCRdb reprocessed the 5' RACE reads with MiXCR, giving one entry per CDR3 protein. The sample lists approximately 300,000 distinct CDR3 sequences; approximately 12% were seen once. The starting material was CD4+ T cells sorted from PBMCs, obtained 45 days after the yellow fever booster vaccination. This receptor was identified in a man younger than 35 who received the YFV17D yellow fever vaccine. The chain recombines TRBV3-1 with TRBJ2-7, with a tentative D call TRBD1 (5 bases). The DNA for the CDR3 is TGTGCCAGCAGCCAAGACAGGGTACCCAGCTACGAGCAGTACTTC. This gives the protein CASSQDRVPSYEQYF.